The clone carrying this TCR beta chain was observed a handful of times. The antigen is not known. These data are taken from a study of post-analysis software for immune sequencing data. Study conclusions and caveats: Patients used about 5 TRBV segments, including TRBV5-6, TRBV5-1 and TRBV20-1, more often than controls.

With V trimmed by 1 base and J by 3 bases, 3 bases remained unmatched. This CDR3 is built from 15 residues. TCR beta cDNA libraries included unique molecular identifiers. TCRdb re-analysed the PCR reads in MiXCR, keeping a single row per CDR3 protein. The sample carries approximately 440,000 distinct CDR3 sequences, around 40% recorded once. The TCR sequence derives from a girl aged 10-17 years with multiple sclerosis. V usage is TRBV12-3 or TRBV12-4 and J usage is TRBJ2-1, with TRBD1 matching over 7 bases. The sample taken for sequencing was blood. This CDR3 is CASSLGTGVYNEQFF. The CDR3 DNA reads as TGTGCCAGCAGTTTAGGGACAGGAGTCTACAATGAGCAGTTCTTC.